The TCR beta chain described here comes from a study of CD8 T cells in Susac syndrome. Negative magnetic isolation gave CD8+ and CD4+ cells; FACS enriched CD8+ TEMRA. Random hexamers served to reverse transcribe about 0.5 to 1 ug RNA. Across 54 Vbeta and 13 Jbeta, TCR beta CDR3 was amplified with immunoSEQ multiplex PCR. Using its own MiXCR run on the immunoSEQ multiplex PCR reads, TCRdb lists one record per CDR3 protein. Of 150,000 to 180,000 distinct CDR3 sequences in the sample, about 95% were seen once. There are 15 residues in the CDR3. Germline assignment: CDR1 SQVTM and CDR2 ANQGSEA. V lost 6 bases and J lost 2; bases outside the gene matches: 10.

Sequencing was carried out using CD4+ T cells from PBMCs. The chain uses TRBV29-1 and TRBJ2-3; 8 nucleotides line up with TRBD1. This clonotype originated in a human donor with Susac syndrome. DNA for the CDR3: TGCAGCGTGAGGGGACAGGTGTTATCCACAGATACGCAGTATTTT. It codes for CSVRGQVLSTDTQYF.